Presented here are 3 T cell receptor beta chains from one specimen sequenced in a study of blood T cell repertoires in COVID-19. The repertoire was sequenced with immunoSEQ multiplex PCR; TCRdb's copy has only in-frame clones and lacks some. The sample holds 120,000 to 150,000 clones, about nine tenths seen once. Specimen: peripheral blood. Receptors originate from a woman older than 75 with acute or convalescent COVID-19.

V and J are TRBV30 and TRBJ1-2; 10 nucleotides align to TRBD1. The CDR3 sequence is 13 residues long. Looked up from germline, CDR1 is GTSNPN and CDR2 is SVGIG (reference sequence). Losses at the gene ends were 5 bases for V and 1 base for J; bases not matched to a gene: 1. CDR3 in DNA: TGTGCCTGGGGACAGGGGGATAACTATGGCTACACCTTC. Its protein is CAWGQGDNYGYTF.

Worth noting for this clone: This sample includes further DNA sequences coding for the same CDR3. DNA of the CDR3: TGTGCCAGTAGCCCCAGGGCCCGAGACACTGAAGCTTTCTTT. It specifies CASSPRARDTEAFF. V and J are TRBV19 and TRBJ1-1, with a tentative D call TRBD1 (5 bases). The CDR3 is 14 residues long. V was trimmed by 6 bases and J by 3 bases, leaving 14 bases between them. Germline CDR1 LNHDA, CDR2 SQIVND (reference sequence).

This chain joins TRBV4-2 and TRBJ2-5; TRBD2 matches at 13 bases. CDR3 length equals 15 residues. With 4 bases clipped from V and 4 bases from J, the junction kept 3 bases outside the gene matches. CDR1 and CDR2 (germline): LGHNA, YNFKEQ. The CDR3: CASSRGTSGAETQYF. The CDR3 coding sequence is TGTGCCAGCAGCCGGGGGACTAGCGGGGCAGAGACCCAGTACTTC.